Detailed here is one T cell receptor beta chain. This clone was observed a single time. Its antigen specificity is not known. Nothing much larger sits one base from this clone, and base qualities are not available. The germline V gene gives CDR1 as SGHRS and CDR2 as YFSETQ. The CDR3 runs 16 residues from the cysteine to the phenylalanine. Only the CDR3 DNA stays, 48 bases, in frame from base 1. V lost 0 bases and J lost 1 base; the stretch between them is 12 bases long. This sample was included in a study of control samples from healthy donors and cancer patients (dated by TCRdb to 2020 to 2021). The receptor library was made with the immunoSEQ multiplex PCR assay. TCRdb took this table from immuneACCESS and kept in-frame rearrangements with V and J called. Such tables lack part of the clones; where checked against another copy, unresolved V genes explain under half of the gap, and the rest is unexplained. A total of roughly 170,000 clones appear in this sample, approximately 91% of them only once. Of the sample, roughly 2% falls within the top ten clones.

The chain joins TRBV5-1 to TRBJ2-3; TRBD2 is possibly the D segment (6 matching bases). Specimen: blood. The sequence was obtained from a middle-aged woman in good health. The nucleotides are TGCGCCAGCAGCTTGGTTTCGGGGGTCGGCACAGATACGCAGTATTTT. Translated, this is CASSLVSGVGTDTQYF.